What follows describes a single T cell receptor (beta chain). Its specificity is not known. This record belongs to a study of T cells after yellow fever vaccination. In the study overall: Low-cell-number fractions were prepared with SMART-Seq v4 Ultra Low Input.

In making TCR cDNA, 5'RACE template switching added a universal primer site and UMIs to it. TCRdb recomputed calls from the 5' RACE reads with MiXCR, one row per CDR3 protein. The sample includes about 550,000 distinct CDR3 sequences, 15% to 20% of them seen just once. Study-wide points: Although most clonotypes did not, a small share appeared in both CD4 and CD8 compartments. A large majority of primary-vaccination clones showed up again after the booster (roughly 95% CD4, approximately 90% CD8).

The germline CDR1 and CDR2 sequences are LNHNV and YYDKDF (reference sequence). The CDR3 length is 14 residues. V lost 1 base, J lost 6 bases, and 13 bases lay in between. Source: PBMCs, taken 15 days after the yellow fever booster vaccination. The sequence was obtained from a man younger than 45 who received the YFV17D yellow fever vaccine. V and J are TRBV15 and TRBJ2-7, with D possibly matching TRBD1 (6 bases). The CDR3 nucleotides are TGTGCCACCAGCAGAGTTGGGGGCCCACGCGAGCAGTACTTC. Its protein is CATSRVGGPREQYF.